The entry that follows covers one T cell receptor beta chain sequence. In the original workflow: Nucleated cell number was recorded as an estimate derived from reference gene primer amplification. Produced via immunoSEQ multiplex PCR; TCRdb's table is partial and in-frame only. That table is the source of V, J and clone size, and D and trimming were worked out from the DNA. The sample includes about 90,000 clones, around 87% seen only once; the top ten take about a sixth. This sample is part of a study of blood T cell repertoires in COVID-19. Looking at the study overall: Collection of acute and convalescent COVID-19 samples took place in the United States, Italy and Spain.

Germline CDR1 and CDR2: ENHRY and SYGVKD. The CDR3 extends over 16 amino acids. The receptor's source is a human donor in a cohort sampled during active COVID-19. The gene calls are TRBV10-3 and TRBJ1-5; 9 nucleotides match TRBD1. The sequenced material came from peripheral blood. This CDR3 reads CGSRGTGLYSNQPQHF. CDR3 sequence (DNA): TGTGGAAGCCGGGGGACAGGGCTATATAGCAATCAGCCCCAGCATTTT.